The rows below give T cell receptor beta chains drawn from one sample of a study of cytomegalovirus exposure and HLA in healthy donors. The repertoire was sequenced with immunoSEQ multiplex PCR; TCRdb's copy has only in-frame clones and lacks some. The table includes approximately 150,000 clones, about 70% detected once. The sequenced sample consisted of PBMCs. The receptors stem from a man between 60 and 75 years old in good health and CMV-seronegative. CDR3s include the opening cysteine and the closing phenylalanine or tryptophan. The D gene is left open where the match is weak. Clone size is stated in some rows and not others, as once, few, many or a class when expanded.

d_call: TRBD1; v_call: TRBV28; clone_size: NA; j_call: TRBJ2-5; cdr3_aa: CASSEGTGYQETQYF; cdr3_nt: TGTGCCAGCAGTGAAGGGACAGGCTACCAAGAGACCCAGTACTTC
d_call: NA; v_call: TRBV6-1; clone_size: NA; j_call: TRBJ2-5; cdr3_aa: CASSGTWGETQYF; cdr3_nt: TGTGCCAGCAGTGGGACTTGGGGAGAGACCCAGTACTTC
d_call: TRBD1; v_call: TRBV7-6; clone_size: NA; j_call: TRBJ1-2; cdr3_aa: CASSLAAGTGVGGYTF; cdr3_nt: TGTGCCAGCAGCTTAGCGGCGGGGACAGGGGTGGGGGGCTACACCTTC
d_call: TRBD2; v_call: TRBV4-1; clone_size: NA; j_call: TRBJ2-3; cdr3_aa: CASSQEGGGSTDTQYF; cdr3_nt: TGCGCCAGCAGCCAAGAGGGGGGAGGGAGCACAGATACGCAGTATTTT
d_call: TRBD2; v_call: TRBV5-1; clone_size: NA; j_call: TRBJ2-3; cdr3_aa: CASSLASGSGTDTQYF; cdr3_nt: TGCGCCAGCAGCTTGGCTAGCGGGAGTGGCACAGATACGCAGTATTTT
d_call: NA; v_call: TRBV5-1; clone_size: once; j_call: TRBJ2-7; cdr3_aa: CASSLAVSSYEQYF; cdr3_nt: TGCGCCAGCAGCTTAGCGGTTAGCTCCTACGAGCAGTACTTC
d_call: TRBD1; v_call: TRBV30; clone_size: NA; j_call: TRBJ1-3; cdr3_aa: CAWRTGGASGNTIYF; cdr3_nt: TGTGCCTGGCGGACAGGGGGCGCCTCTGGAAACACCATATATTTT
d_call: NA; v_call: TRBV7-8; clone_size: NA; j_call: TRBJ2-1; cdr3_aa: CASSGRGTSEQFF; cdr3_nt: TGTGCCAGCAGCGGAAGGGGGACGAGTGAGCAGTTCTTC
d_call: NA; v_call: TRBV7-2; clone_size: NA; j_call: TRBJ2-1; cdr3_aa: CASSLVLQGNEQFF; cdr3_nt: TGTGCCAGCAGCTTAGTTTTGCAGGGGAATGAGCAGTTCTTC
d_call: TRBD1; v_call: TRBV30; clone_size: NA; j_call: TRBJ2-3; cdr3_aa: CACPTGVRTDTQYF; cdr3_nt: TGTGCCTGCCCTACAGGGGTTAGGACAGATACGCAGTATTTT
d_call: NA; v_call: TRBV5-5; clone_size: NA; j_call: TRBJ1-1; cdr3_aa: CASSLDFGVVEAFF; cdr3_nt: TGTGCCAGCAGCTTGGACTTCGGGGTGGTTGAAGCTTTCTTT
d_call: TRBD1; v_call: TRBV5-1; clone_size: NA; j_call: TRBJ2-7; cdr3_aa: CASTKGQSYEQYF; cdr3_nt: TGCGCCAGCACAAAGGGACAGTCCTACGAGCAGTACTTC
d_call: TRBD2; v_call: TRBV6-5; clone_size: NA; j_call: TRBJ2-7; cdr3_aa: CASGRLAASEQYF; cdr3_nt: TGTGCCAGCGGTCGACTAGCGGCTTCGGAGCAGTACTTC
d_call: NA; v_call: TRBV29-1; clone_size: NA; j_call: TRBJ2-1; cdr3_aa: CSLRDNYEQFF; cdr3_nt: TGCAGCCTCCGGGACAACTATGAGCAGTTCTTC
d_call: NA; v_call: TRBV18; clone_size: NA; j_call: TRBJ1-5; cdr3_aa: CASSPEFGGNQPQHF; cdr3_nt: TGTGCCAGCTCACCAGAGTTTGGCGGTAATCAGCCCCAGCATTTT
d_call: NA; v_call: TRBV7-3; clone_size: NA; j_call: TRBJ2-2; cdr3_aa: CASSLAGFGTGELFF; cdr3_nt: TGTGCCAGCAGCTTAGCGGGATTCGGCACCGGGGAGCTGTTTTTT
d_call: NA; v_call: TRBV6-5; clone_size: NA; j_call: TRBJ2-7; cdr3_aa: CASSYFRGYYEQYF; cdr3_nt: TGTGCCAGCAGTTACTTCCGGGGTTACTACGAGCAGTACTTC
d_call: NA; v_call: TRBV29-1; clone_size: NA; j_call: TRBJ2-1; cdr3_aa: CSVDRQGGNEQFF; cdr3_nt: TGCAGCGTTGATCGGCAAGGGGGCAATGAGCAGTTCTTC
d_call: NA; v_call: TRBV28; clone_size: few; j_call: TRBJ2-3; cdr3_aa: CASRSEQGRTDTQYF; cdr3_nt: TGTGCCAGCAGGTCTGAGCAGGGCCGCACAGATACGCAGTATTTT
d_call: TRBD1; v_call: TRBV7-8; clone_size: NA; j_call: TRBJ2-2; cdr3_aa: CASSFSGGAGSGELFF; cdr3_nt: TGTGCCAGCAGCTTCTCAGGGGGCGCGGGGTCCGGGGAGCTGTTTTTT
d_call: NA; v_call: TRBV5-1; clone_size: NA; j_call: TRBJ2-2; cdr3_aa: CASSLAGEIRRTGELFF; cdr3_nt: TGCGCCAGCAGCTTGGCAGGGGAGATTCGGAGGACCGGGGAGCTGTTTTTT
d_call: TRBD1; v_call: TRBV19; clone_size: NA; j_call: TRBJ1-1; cdr3_aa: CASSLNRGRLVNTEAFF; cdr3_nt: TGTGCCAGCAGCCTCAACAGGGGGCGGTTGGTGAACACTGAAGCTTTCTTT
d_call: NA; v_call: TRBV5-8; clone_size: NA; j_call: TRBJ1-6; cdr3_aa: CASSLGRQGYNSPLHF; cdr3_nt: TGTGCCAGCAGCTTGGGTAGGCAGGGGTATAATTCACCCCTCCACTTT
d_call: TRBD1; v_call: TRBV28; clone_size: NA; j_call: TRBJ1-1; cdr3_aa: CASTSTGEAHTEAFF; cdr3_nt: TGTGCCAGCACATCGACAGGGGAAGCACACACTGAAGCTTTCTTT
d_call: TRBD2; v_call: TRBV15; clone_size: NA; j_call: TRBJ2-7; cdr3_aa: CATSRDLGTSGYEQYF; cdr3_nt: TGTGCCACCAGCAGAGATTTGGGGACTAGTGGTTACGAGCAGTACTTC
d_call: TRBD2; v_call: TRBV7-9; clone_size: NA; j_call: TRBJ2-2; cdr3_aa: CASRDNQRENTGELFF; cdr3_nt: TGTGCCAGCAGAGACAATCAGCGGGAAAACACCGGGGAGCTGTTTTTT
d_call: NA; v_call: TRBV7-2; clone_size: NA; j_call: TRBJ2-7; cdr3_aa: CASSSRTDYEQYF; cdr3_nt: TGTGCCAGCAGCTCCCGGACAGACTACGAGCAGTACTTC
d_call: TRBD2; v_call: TRBV5-4; clone_size: NA; j_call: TRBJ2-7; cdr3_aa: CASSLVPSGFSYEQYF; cdr3_nt: TGTGCCAGCAGCTTGGTTCCTAGCGGGTTCTCCTACGAGCAGTACTTC
d_call: TRBD1; v_call: TRBV30; clone_size: NA; j_call: TRBJ1-5; cdr3_aa: CAWRIQGAESQPQHF; cdr3_nt: TGTGCCTGGAGGATTCAGGGGGCAGAGAGTCAGCCCCAGCATTTT
d_call: NA; v_call: TRBV29-1; clone_size: once; j_call: TRBJ1-1; cdr3_aa: CSELEPGTEAFF; cdr3_nt: TGCAGCGAGTTAGAACCGGGCACTGAAGCTTTCTTT
d_call: TRBD1; v_call: TRBV5-1; clone_size: few; j_call: TRBJ2-3; cdr3_aa: CASSPTGASTDTQYF; cdr3_nt: TGCGCCAGCAGCCCTACAGGGGCTAGCACAGATACGCAGTATTTT
d_call: NA; v_call: TRBV6-1; clone_size: few; j_call: TRBJ1-6; cdr3_aa: CASSEGEGVIPLHF; cdr3_nt: TGTGCCAGCAGTGAAGGAGAAGGGGTTATCCCCCTCCACTTT
d_call: TRBD1; v_call: TRBV7-3; clone_size: few; j_call: TRBJ1-1; cdr3_aa: CASSYDRGRTEAFF; cdr3_nt: TGTGCCAGCAGTTACGACAGGGGGAGAACTGAAGCTTTCTTT
d_call: TRBD1; v_call: TRBV29-1; clone_size: NA; j_call: TRBJ1-1; cdr3_aa: CSVVTRGLGTEAFF; cdr3_nt: TGCAGCGTTGTCACCAGGGGGCTAGGGACTGAAGCTTTCTTT
d_call: NA; v_call: TRBV6-5; clone_size: NA; j_call: TRBJ1-1; cdr3_aa: CASDSGGNTEAFF; cdr3_nt: TGTGCCAGCGACTCGGGAGGGAACACTGAAGCTTTCTTT
d_call: NA; v_call: TRBV11-2; clone_size: NA; j_call: TRBJ1-1; cdr3_aa: CASKIRGIGTEAFF; cdr3_nt: TGTGCCAGCAAGATAAGGGGGATTGGGACTGAAGCTTTCTTT
d_call: TRBD1; v_call: TRBV18; clone_size: NA; j_call: TRBJ1-2; cdr3_aa: CASSPPGDSNYGYTF; cdr3_nt: TGTGCCAGCTCACCACCGGGGGACAGTAACTATGGCTACACCTTC
d_call: NA; v_call: TRBV2; clone_size: few; j_call: TRBJ1-6; cdr3_aa: CASSEYDGGPSYNSPLHF; cdr3_nt: TGTGCCAGCAGCGAATACGACGGAGGACCCTCCTATAATTCACCCCTCCACTTT
d_call: TRBD1; v_call: TRBV7-2; clone_size: NA; j_call: TRBJ2-7; cdr3_aa: CASSPGTGNYEQYF; cdr3_nt: TGTGCCAGCAGCCCCGGGACAGGGAATTACGAGCAGTACTTC
d_call: NA; v_call: TRBV12-5; clone_size: NA; j_call: TRBJ1-1; cdr3_aa: CASGFGDSEAFF; cdr3_nt: TGTGCTAGTGGTTTCGGGGATTCTGAAGCTTTCTTT
d_call: NA; v_call: TRBV29-1; clone_size: NA; j_call: TRBJ1-1; cdr3_aa: CSVDDSQRAEAFF; cdr3_nt: TGCAGCGTTGATGACAGTCAACGGGCTGAAGCTTTCTTT
d_call: TRBD1; v_call: TRBV28; clone_size: NA; j_call: TRBJ2-7; cdr3_aa: CASSSPTGSPPGTYEQYF; cdr3_nt: TGTGCCAGCAGCTCTCCGACAGGGAGCCCGCCAGGAACCTACGAGCAGTACTTC